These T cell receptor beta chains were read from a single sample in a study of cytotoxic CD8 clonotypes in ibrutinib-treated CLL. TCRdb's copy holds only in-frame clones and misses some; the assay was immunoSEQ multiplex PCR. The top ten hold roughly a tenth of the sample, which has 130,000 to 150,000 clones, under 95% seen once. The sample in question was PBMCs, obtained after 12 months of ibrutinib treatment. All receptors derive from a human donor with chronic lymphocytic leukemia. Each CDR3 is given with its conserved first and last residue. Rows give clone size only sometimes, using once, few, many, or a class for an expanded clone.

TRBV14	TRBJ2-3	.	CASSQTSGTSQTSTDTQYF
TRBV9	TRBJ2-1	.	CASSAATGANNEQFF
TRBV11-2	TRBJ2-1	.	CASTIRPSLAGGPNEQFF
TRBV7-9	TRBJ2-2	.	CASSLEAGPTGELFF
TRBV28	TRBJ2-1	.	CASSDPSGRAGEQFF
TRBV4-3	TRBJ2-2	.	CASSTRLAGTGELFF
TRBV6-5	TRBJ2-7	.	CASTSPGGSRYEQYF
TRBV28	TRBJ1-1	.	CASRKRQNTEAFF
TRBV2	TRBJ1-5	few	CASRVGNNQPQHF
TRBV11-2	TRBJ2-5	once	CASSPAGGEETQYF
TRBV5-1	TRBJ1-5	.	CASSRSPNQPQHF
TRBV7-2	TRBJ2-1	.	CASSSADRNEQFF
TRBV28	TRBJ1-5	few	CASSAYNQPQHF
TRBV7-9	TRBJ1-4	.	CASTRAGTGGEKLFF
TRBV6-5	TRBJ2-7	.	CASSYSMATGVYEQYF
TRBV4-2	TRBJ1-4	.	CASSQDLMSGGEGLNEKLFF
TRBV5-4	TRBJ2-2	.	CASSLVQGSAGELFF
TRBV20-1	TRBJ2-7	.	CSAVDRMPQYF
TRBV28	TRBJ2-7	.	CASRAHRTSGRRGSYEQYF
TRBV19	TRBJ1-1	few	CASSIWTGVRTEAFF
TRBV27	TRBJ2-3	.	CASSRPGVKGTDTQYF
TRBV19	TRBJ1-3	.	CASSIGPSSGNTIYF
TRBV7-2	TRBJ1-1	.	CASSSQPGTNTEAFF
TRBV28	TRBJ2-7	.	CASTRLGLAGDEQYF
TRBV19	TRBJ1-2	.	CASRPGTGGVYGYTF
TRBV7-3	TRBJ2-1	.	CASSRLGTSGYNEQFF
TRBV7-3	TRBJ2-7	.	CASSLIARTGYEQYF
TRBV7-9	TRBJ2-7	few	CASSFGGNVAYEQYF
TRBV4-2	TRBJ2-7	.	CASSQEGLAGSQHYEQYF
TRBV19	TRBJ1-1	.	CASRPPLNTEAFF
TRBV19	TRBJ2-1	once	CASNNAGAYNEQFF
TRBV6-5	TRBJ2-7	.	CASSDGREQYF
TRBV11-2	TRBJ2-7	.	CASSLEGGTGSSYEQYF
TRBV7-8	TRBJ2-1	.	CASSLAGGLIYEQFF
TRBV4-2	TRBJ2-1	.	CASSPGTSGMDEQFF
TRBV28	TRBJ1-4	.	CASSTSGTGPGKLFF
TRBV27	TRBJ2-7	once	CASSFRGGREQYF
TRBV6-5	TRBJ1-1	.	CASRRDREAFF
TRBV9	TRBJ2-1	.	CASSVEVAGGYEQFF
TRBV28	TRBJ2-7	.	CASTTGSYEQYF
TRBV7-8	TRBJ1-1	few	CASSLGPDTEAFF
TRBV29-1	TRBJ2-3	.	CSVLRGYETDTQYF
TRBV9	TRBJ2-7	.	CASSVGGTSQGYEQYF
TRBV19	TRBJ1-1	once	CATKFEQGSTEAFF
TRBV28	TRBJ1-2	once	CASSSFSGQGDGYTF